Listed here is a single T cell receptor beta chain. The germline CDR1 and CDR2 sequences are GTSNPN and SVGIG (reference sequence). V lost 4 bases, J lost 4 bases, and 19 bases lay in between. The CDR3 covers 16 residues. The data are from a study of blood T cell repertoires in COVID-19. Study in general: Donors in the United States, Italy and Spain gave samples during acute or convalescent COVID-19.

Assay used: immunoSEQ multiplex PCR; TCRdb lists only in-frame clones, some missing. The data contain around 120,000 clones, 83% of them singletons. Input material: peripheral blood. The V call is TRBV30, the J call TRBJ2-2; a possible D gene is TRBD1 (6 bases). This receptor was identified in a man aged 30 to 45 with acute or convalescent COVID-19. This CDR3 is CAWTVGRGFGTGELFF. As DNA, the CDR3 is TGTGCCTGGACCGTTGGTAGGGGGTTCGGCACCGGGGAGCTGTTTTTT. The full variable domain, with the rest looked up from reference TRBV30 and TRBJ2-2, is SQTIHQWPATLVQPVGSPLSLECTVEGTSNPNLYWYRQAAGRGLQLLFYSVGIGQISSEVPQNLSASRPQDRQFILSSKKLLLSDSGFYLCAWTVGRGFGTGELFFGEGSRLTVL.